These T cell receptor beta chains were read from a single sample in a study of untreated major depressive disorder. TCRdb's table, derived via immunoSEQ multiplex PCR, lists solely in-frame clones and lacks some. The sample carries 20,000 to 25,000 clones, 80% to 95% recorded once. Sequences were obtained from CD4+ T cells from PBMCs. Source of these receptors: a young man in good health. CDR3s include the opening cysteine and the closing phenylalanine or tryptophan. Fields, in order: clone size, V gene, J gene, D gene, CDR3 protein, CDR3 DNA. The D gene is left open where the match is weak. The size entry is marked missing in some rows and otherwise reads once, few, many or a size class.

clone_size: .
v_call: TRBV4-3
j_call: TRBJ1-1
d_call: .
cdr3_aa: CASSQRGRGNTEAFF
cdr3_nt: TGCGCCAGCAGCCAGAGAGGGCGGGGGAACACTGAAGCTTTCTTT

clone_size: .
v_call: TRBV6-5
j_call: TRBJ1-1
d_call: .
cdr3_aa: CASSYSPGVNTEAFF
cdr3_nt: TGTGCCAGCAGTTACTCCCCGGGTGTGAACACTGAAGCTTTCTTT

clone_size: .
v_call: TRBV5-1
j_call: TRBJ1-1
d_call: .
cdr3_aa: CASSLAPRGLNTEAFF
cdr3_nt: TGCGCCAGCAGCTTGGCCCCTCGGGGGTTGAACACTGAAGCTTTCTTT

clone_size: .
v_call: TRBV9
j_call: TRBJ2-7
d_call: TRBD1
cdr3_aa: CASSVDVGTVYEQYF
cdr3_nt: TGTGCCAGCAGCGTGGATGTTGGGACAGTTTACGAGCAGTACTTC

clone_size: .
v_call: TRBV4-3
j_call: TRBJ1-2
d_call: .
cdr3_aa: CASSQDIGPYGYTF
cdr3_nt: TGCGCCAGCAGCCAAGATATCGGCCCGTATGGCTACACCTTC

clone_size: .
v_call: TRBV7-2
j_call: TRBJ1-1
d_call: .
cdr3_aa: CASSLVKDTEAFF
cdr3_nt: TGTGCCAGCAGCTTAGTCAAGGACACTGAAGCTTTCTTT

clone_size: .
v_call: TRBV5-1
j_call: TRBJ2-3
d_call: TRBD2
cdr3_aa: CASSLVPTSGGTDTQYF
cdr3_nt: TGCGCCAGCAGCTTGGTGCCCACTAGCGGAGGCACAGATACGCAGTATTTT

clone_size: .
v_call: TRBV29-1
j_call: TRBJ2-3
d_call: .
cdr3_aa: CSVEQPGLKDTQYF
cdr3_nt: TGCAGCGTTGAACAGCCTGGTCTAAAGGATACGCAGTATTTT

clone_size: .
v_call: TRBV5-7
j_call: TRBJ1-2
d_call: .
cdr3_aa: CASNADQRGEGGYTF
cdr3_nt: TGTGCCAGCAACGCCGACCAGCGGGGGGAGGGTGGCTACACCTTC

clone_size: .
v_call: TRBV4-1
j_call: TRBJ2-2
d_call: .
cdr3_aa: CASSQSITRGAGELFF
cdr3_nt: TGCGCCAGCAGCCAGTCGATAACTAGAGGGGCCGGGGAGCTGTTTTTT

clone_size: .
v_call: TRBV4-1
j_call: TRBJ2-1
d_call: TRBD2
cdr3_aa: CASTLAGGSYNEQFF
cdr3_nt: TGCGCCAGCACACTAGCGGGAGGTTCCTACAATGAGCAGTTCTTC

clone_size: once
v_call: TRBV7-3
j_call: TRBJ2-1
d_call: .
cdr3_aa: CASSPTVASEAYNEQFF
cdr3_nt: TGTGCCAGCAGCCCAACGGTCGCTAGCGAGGCCTACAATGAGCAGTTCTTC

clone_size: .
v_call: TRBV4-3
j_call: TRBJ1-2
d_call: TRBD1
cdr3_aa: CASSQGAGTASYGYTF
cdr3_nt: TGCGCCAGCAGCCAAGGGGCCGGGACAGCCTCTTATGGCTACACCTTC

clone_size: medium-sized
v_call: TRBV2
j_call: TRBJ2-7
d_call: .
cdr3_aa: CATEGYSFSYEQYF
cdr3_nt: TGTGCCACCGAAGGATACAGCTTCTCCTACGAGCAGTACTTC

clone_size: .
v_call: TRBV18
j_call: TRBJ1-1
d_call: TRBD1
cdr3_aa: CASSIRTGPGTEAFF
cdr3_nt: TGTGCCAGCTCAATTCGGACAGGTCCGGGGACTGAAGCTTTCTTT

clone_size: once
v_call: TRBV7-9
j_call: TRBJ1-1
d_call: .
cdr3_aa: CASSFGHVVNTEAFF
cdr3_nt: TGTGCCAGCAGCTTCGGACATGTGGTCAACACTGAAGCTTTCTTT

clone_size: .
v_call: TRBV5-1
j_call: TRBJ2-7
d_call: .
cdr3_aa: CASGRDQAINEQYF
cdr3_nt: TGCGCCAGCGGAAGGGACCAGGCGATCAACGAGCAGTACTTC

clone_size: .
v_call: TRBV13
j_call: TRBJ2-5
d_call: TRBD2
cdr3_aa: CASSSSGGVQETQYF
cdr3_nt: TGTGCCAGCAGCTCTAGCGGCGGGGTCCAAGAGACCCAGTACTTC

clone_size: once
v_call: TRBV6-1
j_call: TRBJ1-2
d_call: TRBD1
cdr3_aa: CACNRGTNYGYTF
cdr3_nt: TGTGCCTGTAACAGGGGGACTAACTATGGCTACACCTTC

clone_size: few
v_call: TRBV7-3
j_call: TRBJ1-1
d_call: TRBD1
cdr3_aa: CASSTTGDTEAFF
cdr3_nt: TGTGCCAGCAGCACTACAGGGGACACTGAAGCTTTCTTT

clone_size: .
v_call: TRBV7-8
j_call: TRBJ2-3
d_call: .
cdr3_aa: CASSPLRLVTDTQYF
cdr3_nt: TGTGCCAGCAGCCCGCTTAGACTTGTCACAGATACGCAGTATTTT

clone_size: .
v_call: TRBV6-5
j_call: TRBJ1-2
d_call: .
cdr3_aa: CASSYSEGGYTF
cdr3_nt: TGTGCCAGCAGTTACTCTGAGGGGGGCTACACCTTC

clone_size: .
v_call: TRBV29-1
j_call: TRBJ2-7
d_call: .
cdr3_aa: CSAGVTGPWDEQYF
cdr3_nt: TGCAGCGCTGGGGTGACAGGCCCCTGGGACGAGCAGTACTTC

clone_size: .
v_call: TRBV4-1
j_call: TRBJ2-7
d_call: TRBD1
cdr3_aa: CASSQEGDRGGSEQYF
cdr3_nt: TGCGCCAGCAGCCAAGAAGGGGACAGGGGGGGGAGCGAGCAGTACTTC

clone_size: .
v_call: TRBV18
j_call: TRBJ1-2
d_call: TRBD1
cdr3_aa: CASSEAGGDYGYTF
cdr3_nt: TGTGCCAGCTCCGAAGCAGGGGGCGACTATGGCTACACCTTC

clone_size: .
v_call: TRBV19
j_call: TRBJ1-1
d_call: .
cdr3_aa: CASSISRQGGSEAFF
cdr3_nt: TGTGCCAGTAGTATCTCCCGGCAGGGTGGTTCTGAAGCTTTCTTT

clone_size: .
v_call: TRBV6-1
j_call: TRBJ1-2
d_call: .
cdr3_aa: CASSESHRAIYGYTF
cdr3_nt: TGTGCCAGCAGTGAATCCCACAGGGCTATCTATGGCTACACCTTC

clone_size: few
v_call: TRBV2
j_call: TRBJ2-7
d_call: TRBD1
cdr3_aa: CASSEVQGAISEQYF
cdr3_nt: TGTGCCAGCAGTGAGGTTCAGGGGGCCATTTCCGAGCAGTACTTC

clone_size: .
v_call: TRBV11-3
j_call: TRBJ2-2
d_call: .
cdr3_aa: CASSLGTNGELFF
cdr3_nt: TGTGCCAGCAGCCTAGGGACAAACGGGGAGCTGTTTTTT

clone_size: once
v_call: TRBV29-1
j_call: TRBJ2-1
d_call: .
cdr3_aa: CSVEARWSSYNEQFF
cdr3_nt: TGCAGCGTTGAGGCCCGGTGGAGCTCCTACAATGAGCAGTTCTTC

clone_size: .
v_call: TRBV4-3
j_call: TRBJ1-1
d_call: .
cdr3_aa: CASSQERARNTEAFF
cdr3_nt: TGCGCCAGCAGCCAAGAGAGGGCACGGAACACTGAAGCTTTCTTT

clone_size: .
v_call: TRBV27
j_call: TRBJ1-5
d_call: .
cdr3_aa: CASNPTRVSSNQPQHF
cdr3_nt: TGTGCCAGCAACCCCACCAGGGTCTCCTCGAATCAGCCCCAGCATTTT

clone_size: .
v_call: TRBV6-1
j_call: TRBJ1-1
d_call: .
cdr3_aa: CATVPKNTEAFF
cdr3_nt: TGTGCCACAGTCCCCAAGAACACTGAAGCTTTCTTT

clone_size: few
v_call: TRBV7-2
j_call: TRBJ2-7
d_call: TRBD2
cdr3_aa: CASSLRTSGSYEQYF
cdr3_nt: TGTGCCAGCAGCTTACGGACTAGCGGATCCTACGAGCAGTACTTC

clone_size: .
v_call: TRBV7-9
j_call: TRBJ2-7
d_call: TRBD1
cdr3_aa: CASSPDRVLPMDEQYF
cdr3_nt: TGTGCCAGCAGCCCGGACAGGGTATTGCCCATGGACGAGCAGTACTTC

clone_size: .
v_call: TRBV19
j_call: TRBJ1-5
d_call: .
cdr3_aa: CASSGPSGGNQPQHF
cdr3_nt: TGTGCCAGTAGTGGACCCTCGGGGGGCAATCAGCCCCAGCATTTT

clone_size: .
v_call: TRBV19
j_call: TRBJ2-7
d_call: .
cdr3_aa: CASSIGAGTLSYEQYF
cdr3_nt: TGTGCCAGTAGTATAGGAGCAGGGACACTCTCCTACGAGCAGTACTTC

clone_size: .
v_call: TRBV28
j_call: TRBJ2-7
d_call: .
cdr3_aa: CASTDAGTSSYEQYF
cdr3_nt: TGTGCCAGCACCGATGCGGGCACCAGCTCCTACGAGCAGTACTTC

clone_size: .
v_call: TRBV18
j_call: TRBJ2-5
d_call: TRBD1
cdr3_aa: CASSQGTAERTQYF
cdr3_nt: TGTGCCAGCTCCCAAGGGACAGCGGAACGGACCCAGTACTTC

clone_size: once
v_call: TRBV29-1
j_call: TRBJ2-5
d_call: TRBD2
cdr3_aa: CSAISGSTGETQYF
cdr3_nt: TGCAGCGCCATTAGCGGGAGTACAGGAGAGACCCAGTACTTC